Each of the 5 T cell receptor beta chains below was sequenced from the same sample in a study of glioma-infiltrating T cells after dendritic cell vaccination. TCRdb's copy holds only in-frame clones and misses some; the assay was immunoSEQ multiplex PCR. The profile covers nearly 85,000 clones, with roughly 89% appearing a single time and 3.2% taken by the ten largest. This material consisted of blood, taken before dendritic cell vaccination. The receptors shown here come from a human donor with glioblastoma.

This clone was counted once. The J gene is TRBJ2-5, the V gene TRBV2, with D hard to call. There are 14 residues in the CDR3. Deletions cut 1 base from V and 7 bases from J, with 13 bases between. Germline CDR1 is SNHLY and CDR2 is FYNNEI. The CDR3 sequence: CASSEDEAVGTQYF. CDR3 bases: TGTGCCAGCAGTGAAGATGAGGCCGTAGGGACCCAGTACTTC.

This rearrangement joins TRBV19 to TRBJ2-7; perhaps TRBD2 as D (6 bases). Trimming took 3 bases from V and 5 from J, leaving 11 bases between them. This CDR3 comprises 13 residues. Per germline, CDR1 LNHDA and CDR2 SQIVND (reference sequence). The CDR3 is CASSIAWRDEQYF. In DNA form, the CDR3 reads TGTGCCAGTAGTATCGCTTGGAGGGACGAGCAGTACTTC.

This rearrangement joins TRBV30 to TRBJ1-1, with D perhaps TRBD1 (5 bases). CDR3 size: 13 residues. Germline V CDR1 and CDR2: GTSNPN, SVGIG (reference sequence). V was trimmed by 4 bases and J by 2 bases, leaving 11 bases between them. CDR3 residues: CAWTHRLNTEAFF. DNA of the CDR3: TGTGCCTGGACGCACAGGCTAAACACTGAAGCTTTCTTT.

Turning to this clone: The same CDR3 can be traced to other DNA sequences in this sample. The V and J genes are TRBV19 and TRBJ2-7; D unresolved. V was trimmed by 4 bases and J by 1 base, leaving 5 bases between them. This CDR3 region has 12 residues. The germline V gene encodes CDR1 LNHDA and CDR2 SQIVND (reference sequence). CDR3 in DNA: TGTGCCAGTAGTACAGGTTCCTACGAGCAGTACTTC. Translating gives CASSTGSYEQYF.

This clone was observed once. The V and J genes are TRBV5-5 and TRBJ2-5; 8 bases are shared with TRBD1. Gene TRBJ2-7 matches the end of the DNA better, so the J call may be wrong. The CDR3 totals 13 residues. In germline, CDR1 is SGHKS, CDR2 YYEKEE (reference sequence). CDR3 sequence reads: CASSTQGAYEQYF. In DNA, the CDR3 is TGTGCCAGCAGCACCCAGGGGGCATACGAGCAGTACTTC.